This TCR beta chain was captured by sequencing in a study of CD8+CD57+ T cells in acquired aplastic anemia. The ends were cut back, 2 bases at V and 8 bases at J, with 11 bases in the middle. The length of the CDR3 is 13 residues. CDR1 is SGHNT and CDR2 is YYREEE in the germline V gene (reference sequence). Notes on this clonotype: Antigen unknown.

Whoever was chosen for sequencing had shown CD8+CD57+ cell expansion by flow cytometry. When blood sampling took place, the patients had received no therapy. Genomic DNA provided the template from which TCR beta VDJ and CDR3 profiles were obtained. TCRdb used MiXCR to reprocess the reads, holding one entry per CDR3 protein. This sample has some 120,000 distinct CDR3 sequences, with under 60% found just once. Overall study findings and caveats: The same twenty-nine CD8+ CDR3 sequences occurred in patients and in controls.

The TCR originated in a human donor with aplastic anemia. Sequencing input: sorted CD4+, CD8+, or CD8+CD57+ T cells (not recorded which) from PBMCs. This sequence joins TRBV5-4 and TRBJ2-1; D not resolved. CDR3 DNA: TGTGCCAGCAGCTTTGGCCCGCCCGATGAGCAGTTCTTC. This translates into CASSFGPPDEQFF.